Reported below is one T cell receptor (beta chain). A junction boundary mismatches the germline segment, possibly from a read error. The read falls 3 residues short of the CDR3 end, and the missing part is taken from the germline J gene. This entry is derived from a study of T cells in women clearing cervical HPV infection. Generated by immunoSEQ multiplex PCR, the TCRdb table keeps only in-frame clones and is missing some. The sample shows around 35,000 clones, and approximately 3.7% sits with its ten largest clones. This CDR3 is 14 amino acids long. Germline V gives CDR1 SGHTA, CDR2 FQGTGA. Sequencing input: blood buffy coat. This TCR derives from a woman between 18 and 70 years old with a cervical HPV16 infection that either progressed to CIN3+ or cleared (not recorded which). The chain is built from TRBV7-3 and TRBJ1-4, with a tentative D call TRBD1 (6 bases). This CDR3 reads CASSLGATNEKLFF. CDR3 DNA (partial): TGTGCCAGCAGCTTGGGGGCCACTAACGAAAAA.